Presented here are 21 T cell receptor beta chains from one specimen sequenced in a study of blood T cell repertoires in COVID-19 (dated by TCRdb to the early 2020s). Library prep was done by the immunoSEQ multiplex PCR assay. TCRdb re-hosts the immuneACCESS table, in-frame sequences only. Its copies lack some clones; in the studies checked, an unresolved V gene accounts for under half of them, and the cause for the rest is not known. This sample holds fewer than 250,000 clones; more than 70% were observed only once. Roughly 4.7% of the sample is in the top ten clones. The sequencing input was peripheral blood. The receptors here all came from a human donor in a cohort sampled during active COVID-19.

This chain uses TRBV13 with TRBJ2-5; D is ambiguous. V dropped 0 bases and J dropped 4 bases, with 12 bases sitting between them. This CDR3 has 15 amino acids. Germline V CDR1 and CDR2: PRHDT, FYEKMQ (reference sequence). In DNA, the CDR3 is TGTGCCAGCAGCTTAGGGGCTAGTGGAAGAGAGACCCAGTACTTC. It yields the protein CASSLGASGRETQYF.

J is TRBJ2-2 and V is TRBV7-2; no definite D call. Germline V gene data show CDR1 as SGHTA and CDR2 as FQGNSA. The CDR3 covers 13 residues. Trimming pared 3 bases from V and 1 base from J, leaving 3 bases between. CDR3 DNA: TGTGCCAGCAGCTTCCTGAACACCGGGGAGCTGTTTTTT. Translation gives CASSFLNTGELFF.

The chain recombines TRBV10-3 with TRBJ1-3; D unresolved. The CDR3 contains 11 residues. The V end was cut by 6 bases, the J end by 6 bases, with 6 bases between. Germline-derived CDR1 and CDR2 are ENHRY and SYGVKD. The CDR3 sequence: CAISAENTIYF. The CDR3 coding sequence is TGTGCCATCAGCGCAGAAAACACCATATATTTT.

The gene calls are TRBV19 and TRBJ1-2, with 8 bases lining up with TRBD1. The CDR3 runs 18 residues. Germline V gene data show CDR1 as LNHDA and CDR2 as SQIVND (reference sequence). V shed 3 bases, J shed 1 base, and the junction held 13 bases outside the gene matches. The CDR3 DNA follows: TGTGCCAGTAGTATTGCCGTCGTAGGACAGGGAAGTAACTATGGCTACACCTTC. It encodes CASSIAVVGQGSNYGYTF.

The chain employs TRBV5-5 and TRBJ1-2, with D perhaps matching TRBD1 (6 bases). Trimming removed 3 bases from V and 4 bases from J, with 10 bases in between. This CDR3 is built from 13 residues. Germline V gene data show CDR1 as SGHKS and CDR2 as YYEKEE (reference sequence). CDR3 amino acids: CASSWTASYGYTF. The CDR3 DNA sequence: TGTGCCAGCAGCTGGACAGCTTCCTATGGCTACACCTTC.

The J gene is TRBJ1-1, the V gene TRBV12-5; 7 bases are shared with TRBD1. The CDR3 has 15 amino acids. Trimming at V came to 3 bases and at J to 2 bases, leaving 6 bases not matched to a gene. Germline CDR1 is LGHNT and CDR2 is FRNRAP. Here the CDR3 DNA reads TGTGCTAGTGGTTTCTGGTCAGGGGGAAACACTGAAGCTTTCTTT. It yields the protein CASGFWSGGNTEAFF.

This chain uses TRBV4-2 with TRBJ2-1, with 8 bases that match TRBD2. The CDR3 runs to 16 residues. V lost 1 base, J lost 10 bases, and 12 bases stayed unmatched. Germline CDR1 is LGHNA and CDR2 is YNFKEQ. CDR3 region: CASSQVPWRERGEQFF. The CDR3 DNA sequence: TGTGCCAGCAGCCAAGTTCCTTGGCGGGAGCGGGGGGAGCAGTTCTTC.

The rearrangement links TRBV6-1 to TRBJ2-1, with no clear D. The length of the CDR3 is 14 residues. Deletions cut 2 bases from V and 2 bases from J, with 7 bases between. Germline CDR1 reads MNHNS; CDR2 reads SASEGT. CDR3 DNA: TGTGCCAGCAGTGAACTCGTTACCTACAATGAGCAGTTCTTC. Translating gives CASSELVTYNEQFF.

V is TRBV5-1 and J is TRBJ2-2; maybe TRBD2 (5 bases). V was cut by 4 bases and J by 4 bases, with 17 bases left in between. This CDR3 spans 16 amino acids. The germline V gene encodes CDR1 SGHRS and CDR2 YFSETQ. The CDR3 nucleotides are TGCGCCAGCAGCCTAGGGCCGGGCGAGGGCACCGGGGAGCTGTTTTTT. Amino acid sequence: CASSLGPGEGTGELFF.

V usage is TRBV5-1 and J usage is TRBJ2-3, with D unclear. Deletions cut 0 bases from V and 3 bases from J, with 20 bases between. The germline V gene encodes CDR1 SGHRS and CDR2 YFSETQ. This CDR3 has 18 residues. As DNA, the CDR3 is TGCGCCAGCAGCTTGGACACTCCAAGACCGAAGAGGACAGATACGCAGTATTTT. Protein sequence: CASSLDTPRPKRTDTQYF.

The chain couples TRBV12-3 or TRBV12-4 to TRBJ2-7; 9 bases line up with TRBD1. V lost 7 bases to trimming and J lost 5 bases; unmatched junction nucleotides: 6. CDR3 length: 13 residues. CDR3 bases: TGTGCCAGCAAACCAAGGACAGGGGACGAGCAGTACTTC. This gives the protein CASKPRTGDEQYF.

The chain has TRBV28 and TRBJ2-7; 7 bases map to TRBD2. This CDR3 is built from 14 residues. CDR1 and CDR2 from the germline V gene are MDHEN and SYDVKM. V was clipped by 7 bases and J by 6 bases; unmatched bases: 12. CDR3 DNA: TGTGCCAGCACCCACCCCAGACTAGCAAGCGAGCAGTACTTC. This codes for CASTHPRLASEQYF.

The rearrangement uses TRBV5-1 and TRBJ2-1; D is uncertain. The CDR3 length is 13 residues. Germline assignment: CDR1 SGHRS and CDR2 YFSETQ. V lost 3 bases, J lost 8 bases, and 12 bases lay in between. The CDR3 DNA reads TGCGCCAGCAGCTCCCTACTGGTTCATGAGCAGTTCTTC. This gives the protein CASSSLLVHEQFF.

The chain uses TRBV5-1 and TRBJ2-3; the D gene is possibly TRBD2 (8 bases). Looked up from germline, CDR1 is SGHRS and CDR2 is YFSETQ. V shed 5 bases and J shed 1 base, with 23 bases lying between them. The CDR3 length is 18 residues. This CDR3 reads CASRDRRSGGLGTDTQYF. CDR3 sequence (DNA): TGCGCCAGCAGGGACAGGAGGAGCGGGGGATTGGGCACAGATACGCAGTATTTT.

This chain connects TRBV7-8 to TRBJ2-1; 8 positions agree with TRBD2. Losses at the gene ends were 7 bases for V and 0 bases for J; bases not matched to a gene: 14. Germline V CDR1 and CDR2: SGHVS, FQNEAQ. This CDR3 comprises 18 residues. CDR3 residues: CASTLRGESGSSYNEQFF. CDR3 DNA: TGTGCCAGCACCCTAAGAGGGGAAAGCGGGAGCTCCTACAATGAGCAGTTCTTC.

CDR3 sequence: CASSQWAGEGKNIQYF. CDR3 DNA sequence: TGTGCCAGCAGCCAATGGGCGGGGGAGGGCAAAAACATTCAGTACTTC. The genes are TRBV3-1 (or the pseudogene TRBV3-2) and TRBJ2-4, with 7 bases aligning to TRBD2. The V gene's germline CDR1 is LGHDT and CDR2 YNNKEL (reference sequence). The CDR3 sequence is 16 residues long. The trim removed 2 bases at V and 3 bases at J, leaving 7 bases unmatched.

V gene TRBV12-5 combines with J gene TRBJ2-3; 9 bases are a match to TRBD2. J was trimmed by 0 bases and V by 3 bases; bases with no gene match: 7. Germline V lookup: CDR1 LGHNT, CDR2 FRNRAP. This CDR3 contains 17 residues. The CDR3 nucleotides are TGTGCTAGTGGTTTAGCTAATAGCGGGAGTAGCACAGATACGCAGTATTTT. Its protein product is CASGLANSGSSTDTQYF. The variable domain in full, completed from reference TRBV12-5 and TRBJ2-3, reads DARVTQTPRHKVTEMGQEVTMRCQPILGHNTVFWYRQTMMQGLELLAYFRNRAPLDDSGMPKDRFSAEMPDATLATLKIQPSEPRDSAVYFCASGLANSGSSTDTQYFGPGTRLTVL.

The rearrangement links TRBV19 to TRBJ2-1, with 9 positions matching TRBD2. The trim removed 1 base at V and 5 bases at J, leaving 12 bases unmatched. There are 18 residues in the CDR3. CDR1 is LNHDA and CDR2 is SQIVND in the germline V gene (reference sequence). CDR3 amino acids: CASSIGPRGGGPNNEQFF. In DNA form, the CDR3 reads TGTGCCAGTAGTATAGGTCCTCGCGGGGGGGGCCCCAACAATGAGCAGTTCTTC.

V usage is TRBV21-1 and J usage is TRBJ2-1; the D call TRBD1 from the table was never checked on the DNA. TRBV21-1 corresponds to a pseudogene. The CDR3 runs to 16 residues. CDR3 in DNA: TGTGCCAGCAGCAAAGCCGATGGGGACATTTACAATGAGCAGTTCTTC. This codes for CASSKADGDIYNEQFF.

This clone turned up a few times. The DNA of the CDR3 is TGTGCCAGCGGGACAGGGGGTACTAGCACAGATACGCAGTATTTT. It encodes CASGTGGTSTDTQYF. J is TRBJ2-3 and V is TRBV19; 11 positions match TRBD1. This CDR3 region has 15 residues. With V trimmed by 9 bases and J by 0 bases, 5 bases remained unmatched. Germline CDR1 reads LNHDA; CDR2 reads SQIVND (reference sequence). The full variable domain, rest sourced from reference TRBV19 and TRBJ2-3, is DGGITQSPKYLFRKEGQNVTLSCEQNLNHDAMYWYRQDPGQGLRLIYYSQIVNDFQKGDIAEGYSVSREKKESFPLTVTSAQKNPTAFYLCASGTGGTSTDTQYFGPGTRLTVL.

J is TRBJ1-2 and V is TRBV15, with 8 bases that match TRBD1. The V gene end was trimmed by 2 bases and the J gene end by 4 bases; junction bases not matched to a gene: 9. CDR1 and CDR2 from the germline V gene are LNHNV and YYDKDF (reference sequence). CDR3 length: 16 residues. The CDR3 bases are TGTGCCACCAGCAGACCCTCAGGGGGCGCCGCCTATGGCTACACCTTC. Translating gives CATSRPSGGAAYGYTF.